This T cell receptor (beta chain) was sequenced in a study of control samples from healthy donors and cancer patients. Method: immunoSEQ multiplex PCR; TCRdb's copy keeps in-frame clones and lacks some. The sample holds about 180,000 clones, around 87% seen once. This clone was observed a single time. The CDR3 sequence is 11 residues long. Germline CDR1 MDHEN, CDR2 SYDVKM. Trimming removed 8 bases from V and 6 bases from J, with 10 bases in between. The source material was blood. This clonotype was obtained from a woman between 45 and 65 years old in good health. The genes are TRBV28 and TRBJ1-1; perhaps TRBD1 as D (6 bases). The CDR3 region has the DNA TGTGCCAGCTGGGGGCTGCCTGAAGCTTTCTTT. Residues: CASWGLPEAFF.